The clone carrying this T cell receptor beta chain was counted once. Sequenced by immunoSEQ multiplex PCR; TCRdb stores in-frame clones only, minus some. Altogether more than 95,000 clones are present, roughly 92% being singletons, with the ten largest covering about 0.6%. The source of the sample is a study of control samples from healthy donors and cancer patients. This TCR came from a man of 80 years or more with head and neck cancer. Sequenced sample: PBMCs.

The CDR3 protein is CASSLDGTGGWRPQHF. CDR3 bases: TGTGCCAGCAGCTTAGATGGGACAGGGGGCTGGAGGCCCCAGCATTTT. V is TRBV11-2 and J is TRBJ1-5; 12 bases are a match to TRBD1. Trimming removed 0 bases from V and 9 bases from J; junction bases left unmatched: 6. The CDR3 covers 16 residues. In germline, CDR1 is SGHAT, CDR2 FQNNGV.